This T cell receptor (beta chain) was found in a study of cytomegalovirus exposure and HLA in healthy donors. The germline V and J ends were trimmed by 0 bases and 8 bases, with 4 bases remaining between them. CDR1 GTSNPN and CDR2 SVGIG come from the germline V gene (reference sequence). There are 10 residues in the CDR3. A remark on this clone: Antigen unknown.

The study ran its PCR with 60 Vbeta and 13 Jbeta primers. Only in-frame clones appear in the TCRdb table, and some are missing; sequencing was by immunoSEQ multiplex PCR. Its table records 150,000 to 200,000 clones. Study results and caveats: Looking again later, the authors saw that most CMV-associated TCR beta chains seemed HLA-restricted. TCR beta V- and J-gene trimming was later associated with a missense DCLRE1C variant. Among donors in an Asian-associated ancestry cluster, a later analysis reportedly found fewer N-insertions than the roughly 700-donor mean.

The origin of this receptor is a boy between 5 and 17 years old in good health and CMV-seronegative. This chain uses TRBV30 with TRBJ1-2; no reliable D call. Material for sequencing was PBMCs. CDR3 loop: CAWSVVGYTF. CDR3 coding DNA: TGTGCCTGGAGTGTCGTGGGCTACACCTTC.